Listed below are T cell receptor beta chains from one sample, sequenced in a study of early T cells in non-severe SARS-CoV-2 infection. TCRdb used MiXCR to reprocess the 5' RACE reads, holding one entry per CDR3 protein. This table has 50,000 or so distinct CDR3 sequences, about 12% appearing once. Material for sequencing was whole blood. The receptors stem from an adult who was a healthcare worker with PCR-confirmed SARS-CoV-2 infection or an uninfected control (not recorded which). Both conserved end residues are part of each CDR3. The D gene is left open where the match is weak. The size field is filled for only some rows; it gives once, few, many or a size class.

.,TRBV29-1,TRBJ1-1,.,TGCAGCGTTGAGATGAACACTGAAGCTTTCTTT,CSVEMNTEAFF
TRBD2,TRBV19,TRBJ2-7,.,TGTGCCAGTAGTATAAGCGGGGAGAGCTACGAGCAGTACTTC,CASSISGESYEQYF
TRBD1,TRBV9,TRBJ2-7,few,TGTGCCAGCGGGACAGAGTCCAACGAGCAGTACTTC,CASGTESNEQYF
TRBD1,TRBV7-2,TRBJ1-2,.,TGTGCCAGCAGCTTAGCCGGGACAGGGCCTTATGGCTACACCTTC,CASSLAGTGPYGYTF
.,TRBV4-1,TRBJ2-5,.,TGCGCCAGCAGCCAAGATTGGCAAGAGACCCAGTACTTC,CASSQDWQETQYF
.,TRBV24-1,TRBJ2-3,.,TGTGCCACCAGTGAAGGTTACACAGATACGCAGTATTTT,CATSEGYTDTQYF
.,TRBV9,TRBJ1-2,few,TGTGCCAGCGGATGGGGCAAGGACAGTCTACCTAACTATGGCTACACCTTC,CASGWGKDSLPNYGYTF
.,TRBV2,TRBJ2-1,.,TGTGCCAGCAGTATCCCAGGGGTTGAGCAGTTCTTC,CASSIPGVEQFF
.,TRBV4-3,TRBJ2-2,many,TGCGCCAGCAGCCAAGATCCGGGACTGAACACCGGGGAGCTGTTTTTT,CASSQDPGLNTGELFF
.,TRBV5-4,TRBJ2-7,many,TGTGCCAGCAGCTTGGACGCCGCGTCGTTCGAGCAGTACTTC,CASSLDAASFEQYF